The 13 T cell receptor beta chains given below trace back to one sample, sequenced in a study of cytomegalovirus exposure and HLA in healthy donors (dated by TCRdb to about 2017). The library came from the immunoSEQ multiplex PCR assay. The multiplex PCR relied on a mix of 60 forward primers for TCR Vbeta segments and 13 reverse primers for TCR Jbeta segments. This is the immuneACCESS table as TCRdb keeps it, with only in-frame sequences that have V and J called. A part of the clones is gone; compared with another copy, unresolved V genes explain less than half, and the rest is unexplained. For this sample there are 140,000 or so clones; roughly 70% appear just once. The ten largest clones take up roughly 4% of the sample. The sequenced material came from PBMCs. These receptors came from a man aged 60-69 years in good health and CMV-seronegative.

The chain couples TRBV5-1 to TRBJ1-5; D may be TRBD1 (6 bases). CDR3 length: 16 residues. V was trimmed by 0 bases and J by 4 bases, leaving 14 bases between them. Germline lookup yields CDR1 SGHRS and CDR2 YFSETQ. The CDR3: CASSLGVGGANQPQHF. CDR3 nucleotide sequence: TGCGCCAGCAGCTTGGGGGTTGGGGGGGCAAATCAGCCCCAGCATTTT.

This chain uses TRBV28 with TRBJ2-7; possible D gene TRBD2, 7 bases. Germline V lookup: CDR1 MDHEN, CDR2 SYDVKM. The CDR3 extends over 16 amino acids. Trimming removed 6 bases at V and 3 bases at J, with 21 bases between. The CDR3 sequence: CASSQGIGLGIYEQYF. CDR3 DNA: TGTGCCAGCAGCCAGGGGATCGGACTAGGCATCTACGAGCAGTACTTC.

This clone was recorded once. V is TRBV5-1 and J is TRBJ1-4, with 7 bases aligning to TRBD1. Losses at the gene ends were 4 bases for V and 6 bases for J; bases not matched to a gene: 6. The germline gives CDR1 SGHRS, CDR2 YFSETQ. The CDR3 contains 14 residues. CDR3 bases: TGCGCCAGCAGCCCATTCGGACAGGATGAAAAACTGTTTTTT. Amino acids: CASSPFGQDEKLFF. The whole variable domain, remainder taken from reference TRBV5-1 and TRBJ1-4, is KAGVTQTPRYLIKTRGQQVTLSCSPISGHRSVSWYQQTPGQGLQFLFEYFSETQRNKGNFPGRFSGRQFSNSRSEMNVSTLELGDSALYLCASSPFGQDEKLFFGSGTQLSVL.

The chain carries TRBV5-4 and TRBJ1-1, with 7 bases identical to TRBD1. Per the germline V gene, CDR1 is SGHNT and CDR2 is YYREEE (reference sequence). This CDR3 region has 14 residues. V trimming: 0 bases; J trimming: 11 bases; junction bases outside the gene matches: 10. CDR3: CASSLAGGQRVAFF. The CDR3 DNA reads as TGTGCCAGCAGCTTGGCCGGGGGACAGAGGGTGGCTTTCTTT.

The rearrangement joins TRBV14 to TRBJ2-7; 12 bases map to TRBD2. Per the germline V gene, CDR1 is SGHDN and CDR2 is FVKESK. V shed 4 bases and J 5 bases; nucleotides not matched to a gene: 6. This CDR3 has 15 amino acids. CDR3 residues: CASSPLAGGPNEQYF. The CDR3 region has the DNA TGTGCCAGCAGCCCACTAGCGGGAGGTCCCAACGAGCAGTACTTC.

V gene TRBV5-1 combines with J gene TRBJ2-1; a possible D gene is TRBD2 (6 bases). V was shortened by 1 base and J by 6 bases, with 11 bases between the two germline ends. The CDR3 runs 14 residues. Per the germline V gene, CDR1 is SGHRS and CDR2 is YFSETQ. Here the CDR3 DNA reads TGCGCCAGCAGCTTGTGGGATAGCGGCAATGAGCAGTTCTTC. This sequence encodes CASSLWDSGNEQFF.

This chain uses TRBV6-6 with TRBJ2-7; 10 bases are shared with TRBD2. This CDR3 is built from 16 residues. V was pared by 2 bases and J by 5 bases, with 9 bases of the junction left unmatched. Germline V CDR1 and CDR2: MNHNY, SVGAGI (reference sequence). This chain's CDR3 is CASSYLGTSAYHEQYF. As DNA, the CDR3 is TGTGCCAGCAGTTACCTAGGGACTAGCGCCTACCACGAGCAGTACTTC.

The V and J genes are TRBV7-2 and TRBJ2-7; TRBD2 might be the D (5 bases). CDR1 is SGHTA, CDR2 FQGNSA, per germline. Trimming removed 0 bases at V and 7 bases at J, with 10 bases between. CDR3 length: 13 residues. CDR3 sequence reads: CASSLALAGEQYF. The CDR3, as DNA: TGTGCCAGCAGCTTAGCGCTAGCCGGGGAGCAGTACTTC. Filled out from reference TRBV7-2 and TRBJ2-7, the complete variable domain reads GAGVSQSPSNKVTEKGKDVELRCDPISGHTALYWYRQSLGQGLEFLIYFQGNSAPDKSGLPSDRFSAERTGGSVSTLTIQRTQQEDSAVYLCASSLALAGEQYFGPGTRLTVT.

This sequence joins TRBV5-1 and TRBJ2-1; 10 bases match TRBD2. CDR3 length: 18 residues. V shed 3 bases and J 9 bases; nucleotides not matched to a gene: 18. CDR1 and CDR2 (germline): SGHRS, YFSETQ. The CDR3 region is CASSSRYLSGRAEGEQFF. The DNA for the CDR3 is TGCGCCAGCAGCTCGAGGTATTTAAGCGGGAGGGCCGAAGGTGAGCAGTTCTTC.

The J gene is TRBJ1-2, the V gene TRBV28; 8 bases are a match to TRBD1. Germline V gene sequence: CDR1 MDHEN, CDR2 SYDVKM. The V and J ends lost 5 bases and 4 bases, in that order; junction bases with no gene match: 9. The CDR3 runs to 15 residues. As DNA, the CDR3 is TGTGCCAGCAGTGTAGGACAGGGTAAACTCTATGGCTACACCTTC. It is translated as CASSVGQGKLYGYTF.

This clone was seen only a few times. The chain recombines TRBV5-3 with TRBJ2-7; 13 bases line up with TRBD2. TRBV5-3 counts as an open reading frame of uncertain function. The CDR3 length is 17 residues. V shed 4 bases and J 3 bases; nucleotides not matched to a gene: 10. The CDR3 nucleotides read TGTGCCAGAAGCAGGCGACTAGCGGGAGGTACCGACTACGAGCAGTACTTC. Protein sequence: CARSRRLAGGTDYEQYF.

The chain employs TRBV4-2 and TRBJ2-1; D is perhaps TRBD2 (7 bases). Germline V lookup: CDR1 LGHNA, CDR2 YNFKEQ. The CDR3 is 15 amino acids. V was clipped by 3 bases and J by 12 bases, with 21 bases between them. The CDR3 coding sequence is TGTGCCAGCAGCCAGGAGGGGGGGACCGCAGGTGCGCAGTTCTTC. The encoded protein is CASSQEGGTAGAQFF.

V usage is TRBV11-1 and J usage is TRBJ2-7, with D possibly being TRBD1 (6 bases). The CDR3 totals 15 residues. Germline values: CDR1 SGHAT, CDR2 FQDESV (reference sequence). Between the trimmed V and J ends, which lost 5 bases and 6 bases, there was a span of 20 bases. CDR3 bases: TGTGCCAGCAGCGAATACGAGACAGGTCTGGGCGAGCAGTACTTC. It specifies CASSEYETGLGEQYF.